This T cell receptor (beta chain) was identified in a study of Graves' ophthalmopathy and Graves' hyperthyroidism. Of note for this clonotype: As yet, its antigen is unknown.

Study-wide points: For separating ophthalmopathy from stable hyperthyroidism, a 13-signature model gave 85% to 90% sensitivity and about 80% specificity. Ophthalmopathy progression prediction by the model yielded a sensitivity of 55% to 71% and a specificity of nearly 75%. Detection in blood was also observed for most expanded thyroid clonotypes above 0.001 frequency.

The authors amplified TCR beta CDR3 regions from RNA transcripts. A first-round RT-PCR used HTBI primers, followed by a second-round multiplex PCR. TCRdb analysed the multiplex PCR reads with MiXCR anew, one entry per CDR3 protein. The table lists about 1.1 million distinct CDR3 sequences, about 35% of them singletons, with around 10% in the top ten. Researchers turned away patients with other autoimmune diseases, uncontrolled infections, pregnancy or lactation. The TCR originated in an adult man with Graves' hyperthyroidism. What was sequenced was peripheral blood or thyroid tissue (not recorded which).

CDR3: CAISLKLRGGGTGELFF. DNA of the CDR3: TGTGCCATCAGTCTAAAGTTACGCGGGGGCGGCACCGGGGAGCTGTTTTTT. This chain joins TRBV10-3 and TRBJ2-2, with D possibly being TRBD2 (7 bases). In germline, CDR1 is ENHRY, CDR2 SYGVKD. The CDR3 contains 17 residues. Trimming cost V 5 bases and J 4 bases, with 20 bases left between them.